Reported below is one T cell receptor beta chain. CDR1 is SQVTM and CDR2 is ANQGSEA in the germline V gene. The CDR3 is 14 residues long. Between the trimmed V and J ends, which lost 4 bases and 5 bases, there was a span of 15 bases. The repertoire was sequenced with immunoSEQ multiplex PCR; TCRdb's copy has only in-frame clones and lacks some. The data contain 100,000 to 150,000 clones, over 90% of them seen just once; the ten biggest clones take up around 5%. This sample is part of a study of T cell responses to AZD1222 COVID-19 vaccine. The sample here was peripheral blood, taken on day 0 of AZD1222 vaccination. The chain is built from TRBV29-1 and TRBJ2-1; D unclear. The source is an adult in good health. The CDR3 region is CSVVGDPGHNEQFF. The CDR3 DNA sequence: TGCAGCGTTGTCGGCGACCCTGGGCACAATGAGCAGTTCTTC.